This T cell receptor beta chain comes out of a study of CD8 T cells in ankylosing spondylitis. Concerning this clonotype itself: Its matching antigen is unknown.

Study findings and constraints: Clones linked to disease were reported to show significant enrichment in matched ankylosing spondylitis synovial fluid. The study identified a TCR beta motif of roughly eight highly homologous variants that appeared characteristic of ankylosing spondylitis blood. Disease-linked clones, CD8+, were relatively rare in peripheral blood.

Each CDR3 protein is one row after TCRdb ran MiXCR on the 5' RACE reads. Here the sample spans over 400,000 distinct CDR3 sequences, 20% to 30% being singletons. V gave up 2 bases and J gave up 2 bases, with 11 bases separating them. Germline V gene data show CDR1 as SGHNT and CDR2 as YENEEA. The CDR3 totals 15 residues. V usage is TRBV11-3 and J usage is TRBJ2-3; D might be TRBD1 or TRBD2, each matching 6 bases. Sequenced input: blood, either unsorted or a sorted T cell fraction (not recorded which). This TCR was recovered from a male donor with ankylosing spondylitis. CDR3 sequence: CASSLSRGHTDTQYF. In DNA form, the CDR3 reads TGTGCCAGCAGCTTATCACGGGGGCACACAGATACGCAGTATTTT. The variable domain in full, completed from reference TRBV11-3 and TRBJ2-3, reads EAGVVQSPRYKIIEKKQPVAFWCNPISGHNTLYWYLQNLGQGPELLIRYENEEAVDDSQLPKDRFSAERLKGVDSTLKIQPAELGDSAVYLCASSLSRGHTDTQYFGPGTRLTVL.